Listed below are T cell receptor beta chains from one sample, sequenced in a study of cytomegalovirus exposure and HLA in healthy donors. The method was immunoSEQ multiplex PCR; TCRdb's version includes in-frame clones alone and lacks a portion of them. The repertoire holds about 170,000 clones, with over 80% as singletons. The sequenced sample was PBMCs. The source is a male donor in good health and CMV-seronegative. Each CDR3 is given with its conserved first and last residue. D genes are given only for firm matches. Expanded clones are given a class, and other clones once, few, many or no size at all.

TRBD2 . TRBJ2-2 TRBV6-1 TGTGCCAGCAGTGAAATGGGCGGGAGGAACACCGGGGAGCTGTTTTTT CASSEMGGRNTGELFF
TRBD1 . TRBJ1-2 TRBV7-2 TGTGCCAGCAGCTTAGTGGGACAGGGGAACCATGGCTACACCTTC CASSLVGQGNHGYTF
TRBD2 . TRBJ2-1 TRBV7-2 TGTGCCAGCAGCCATACTAGCGGGGGGGCACGGGAGCAGTTCTTC CASSHTSGGAREQFF
TRBD1 . TRBJ2-3 TRBV10-3 TGTGCCATCAGTGACATCCGGGACAGGGGCACAGATACGCAGTATTTT CAISDIRDRGTDTQYF
TRBD1 few TRBJ1-4 TRBV10-2 TGCGCCAGCAAGACAGGGTCCGTCACTAATGAAAAACTGTTTTTT CASKTGSVTNEKLFF
TRBD1 . TRBJ2-4 TRBV18 TGTGCCAGCTCACCGACAGGGATTAAAGCCAAAAACATTCAGTACTTC CASSPTGIKAKNIQYF
TRBD1 few TRBJ2-3 TRBV6-1 TGTGCCAGCAGATACGAACAGGGGGCAGCGGATACGCAGTATTTT CASRYEQGAADTQYF
TRBD1 . TRBJ1-4 TRBV25-1 TGTGCCAGCAGTGCTTCACCGGGACAGGGGAATGAAAAACTGTTTTTT CASSASPGQGNEKLFF
. . TRBJ2-7 TRBV7-9 TGTGCCAGCAGCTTAGCGTCCTACGGGCAGTACTTC CASSLASYGQYF
TRBD2 . TRBJ2-4 TRBV10-3 TGTGCCATAGCCCCTAGCGGGGCCCTAGCCAAAAACATTCAGTACTTC CAIAPSGALAKNIQYF
. . TRBJ2-7 TRBV6-1 TGTGCCAGCAGTGTCAGGGCCCCCTACGAGCAGTACTTC CASSVRAPYEQYF